This passage covers 9 T cell receptor beta chains from one sample sequenced in a study of T cell repertoires in cytomegalovirus infection. Using its own MiXCR run on the reads, TCRdb lists one record per CDR3 protein. The repertoire holds roughly 190,000 distinct CDR3 sequences, with 8% to 10% as singletons. The source material was PBMCs. These receptors were obtained from a human donor in good health (CMV status not recorded). Some clones in this sample may be carry-over from other donors' samples.

There are many counts of this clonotype. The chain links TRBV4-2 to TRBJ2-1; D is uncertain. The CDR3 consists of 17 residues. Per the germline V gene, CDR1 is LGHNA and CDR2 is YNFKEQ. The V end was cut by 0 bases, the J end by 4 bases, with 16 bases between. CDR3 in amino acids: CASSQEPGSPGYNEQFF. CDR3 DNA: TGTGCCAGCAGCCAAGAGCCGGGTTCCCCCGGTTACAATGAGCAGTTCTTC.

In its sample, this clonotype was seen many times. This chain links TRBV7-2 with TRBJ1-6; D is ambiguous. CDR1 is SGHTA, CDR2 FQGNSA, per germline. The CDR3 loop spans 16 amino acids. V lost 0 bases to trimming and J lost 9 bases, with 15 bases between them. The CDR3, as DNA: TGTGCCAGCAGCTTAGCGGGGAGAGACGGAAGTTCACCCCTCCACTTT. Translating gives CASSLAGRDGSSPLHF.

This clonotype has at least ten counts. The rearrangement uses TRBV29-1 and TRBJ2-3; unclear D gene. This CDR3 region has 16 residues. Trimming removed 0 bases from V and 2 bases from J, with 15 bases in between. The germline V gene has CDR1 SQVTM and CDR2 ANQGSEA. CDR3 sequence reads: CSVEDSRPPYTDTQYF. The CDR3 nucleotides read TGCAGCGTTGAAGACTCCCGACCGCCATACACAGATACGCAGTATTTT.

The DNA of the CDR3 is TGTGCCAGCAGTATTACAGGGGGCGAGTACGAGCAGTACTTC. This gives the protein CASSITGGEYEQYF. The V and J genes are TRBV27 and TRBJ2-7; TRBD1 matches at 9 bases. CDR3 size: 14 residues. V lost 5 bases to trimming and J lost 4 bases; unmatched junction nucleotides: 6. Germline V gene lookup returns CDR1 MNHEY and CDR2 SMNVEV (reference sequence).

This clonotype showed up many times. The rearrangement links TRBV7-2 to TRBJ1-2; 8 bases line up with TRBD1. The V gene's germline CDR1 is SGHTA and CDR2 FQGNSA. This CDR3 spans 12 amino acids. Trimming took 5 bases from V and 5 from J; bases not matched to a gene: 1. The CDR3 loop reads CASSRQGYGYTF. CDR3 sequence (DNA): TGTGCCAGCAGCAGACAGGGGTATGGCTACACCTTC.

In this sample, this clonotype turned up many times. The chain combines TRBV5-1 with TRBJ2-3; 9 bases agree with TRBD2. Germline V gene lookup returns CDR1 SGHRS and CDR2 YFSETQ. V trimming: 0 bases; J trimming: 2 bases; junction bases outside the gene matches: 4. The CDR3 spans 16 residues. CDR3 sequence reads: CASSLEVAGVTDTQYF. The CDR3 DNA follows: TGCGCCAGCAGCTTGGAGGTAGCGGGAGTCACAGATACGCAGTATTTT.

The genes are TRBV5-4 and TRBJ1-1; 7 bases align to TRBD1. V lost 4 bases to trimming and J lost 6 bases; unmatched junction nucleotides: 9. There are 14 residues in the CDR3. Germline V gives CDR1 SGHNT, CDR2 YYREEE (reference sequence). The CDR3 reads CASSQETGVSEAFF. The CDR3 nucleotides read TGTGCCAGCAGCCAAGAAACAGGGGTTTCTGAAGCTTTCTTT.

The table lists this clonotype with many counts. J is TRBJ1-2 and V is TRBV7-2; 7 bases agree with TRBD1. The CDR3 extends over 13 amino acids. V lost 4 bases and J lost 5; bases outside the gene matches: 4. CDR1 SGHTA and CDR2 FQGNSA come from the germline V gene. This CDR3 reads CASSWDSLYGYTF. As DNA, the CDR3 is TGTGCCAGCAGCTGGGACAGCTTGTATGGCTACACCTTC.

This clonotype was detected a few times. The V call is TRBV3-1, the J call TRBJ2-5; TRBD2 agrees at 10 bases. Trimming took 5 bases from V and 3 from J; bases not matched to a gene: 3. The CDR3 consists of 14 residues. Germline V gene data show CDR1 as LGHDT and CDR2 as YNNKEL (reference sequence). In nucleotides, the CDR3 is TGTGCCAGCAGCTATAGCGGGGGGAAAGAGACCCAGTACTTC. It translates to CASSYSGGKETQYF.